The rows below give T cell receptor beta chains drawn from one sample of a study of T cell repertoires in cytomegalovirus infection. A single record per CDR3 protein comes from TCRdb applying MiXCR to the reads. The repertoire holds more than 300,000 distinct CDR3 sequences, with roughly 34% as singletons. These receptors have no identified antigens. The sample consisted of cultured PBMCs, taken from culture after CMV antigen stimulation. Every receptor here comes from a human donor in good health (CMV status not recorded). Some clones in this sample may be carry-over from other donors' samples. The CDR3 runs from the conserved cysteine through the conserved F or W. D genes are given only for firm matches. For some rows the clone size is stated as once, few or many, or as a class when expanded; others skip it.

TRBV7-2	many	TRBJ2-1	NA	CASSRSLSGARDEQFF	TGTGCCAGCAGCCGGAGTCTTAGCGGAGCTAGGGATGAGCAGTTCTTC
TRBV6-2/TRBV6-3	few	TRBJ1-2	NA	CASLAANYGYTF	TGTGCCAGCCTCGCGGCTAACTATGGCTACACCTTC
TRBV7-2	many	TRBJ2-2	NA	CASSQAGQVPSSTGELFF	TGTGCCAGCAGCCAAGCGGGACAGGTACCCTCGAGCACCGGGGAGCTGTTTTTT
TRBV6-1	NA	TRBJ2-1	NA	CASSYAGSGNEQFF	TGTGCCAGCAGTTATGCGGGGAGCGGCAATGAGCAGTTCTTC
TRBV4-1	once	TRBJ2-1	TRBD1	CASSQPTGFAFGEQFF	TGCGCCAGCAGCCAGCCGACAGGGTTTGCTTTCGGTGAGCAGTTCTTC
TRBV6-2/TRBV6-3	once	TRBJ1-2	NA	CASSPADSPDGYTF	TGTGCCAGCAGCCCAGCCGACAGCCCCGATGGCTACACCTTC
TRBV11-2	NA	TRBJ2-4	TRBD2	CASSSGTSGAKNIQYF	TGTGCCAGCAGCTCCGGGACTAGCGGAGCCAAAAACATTCAGTACTTC
TRBV20-1	NA	TRBJ1-5	TRBD1	CSASPQGPGQPQHF	TGCAGTGCTAGTCCACAGGGGCCGGGGCAGCCCCAGCATTTT
TRBV5-1	few	TRBJ1-2	NA	CASSLDIGLYYGYTF	TGCGCCAGCAGCTTGGACATCGGACTTTACTATGGCTACACCTTC
TRBV19	NA	TRBJ1-1	NA	CASSPEGRAAPEAFF	TGTGCCAGTAGTCCCGAAGGCAGGGCAGCACCTGAAGCTTTCTTT
TRBV5-4	NA	TRBJ2-7	NA	CASSFFRHGSYEQYF	TGTGCCAGCAGCTTTTTCCGGCATGGCTCCTACGAGCAGTACTTC
TRBV7-8	NA	TRBJ2-2	NA	CASSLALLTGELFF	TGTGCCAGCAGCTTAGCACTCCTCACCGGGGAGCTGTTTTTT